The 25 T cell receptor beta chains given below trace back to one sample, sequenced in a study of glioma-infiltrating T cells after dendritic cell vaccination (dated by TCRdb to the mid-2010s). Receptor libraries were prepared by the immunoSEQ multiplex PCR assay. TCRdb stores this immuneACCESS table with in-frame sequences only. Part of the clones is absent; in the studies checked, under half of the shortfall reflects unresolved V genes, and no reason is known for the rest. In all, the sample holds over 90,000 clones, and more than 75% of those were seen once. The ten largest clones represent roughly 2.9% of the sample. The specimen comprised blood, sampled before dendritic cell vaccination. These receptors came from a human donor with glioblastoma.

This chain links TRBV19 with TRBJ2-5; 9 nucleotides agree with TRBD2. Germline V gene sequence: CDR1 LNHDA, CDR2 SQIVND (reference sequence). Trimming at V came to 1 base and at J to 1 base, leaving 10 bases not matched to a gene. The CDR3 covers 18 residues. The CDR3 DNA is TGTGCCAGTAGTATAGCGGTAGCGGGGGCCCCGGGCCAAGAGACCCAGTACTTC. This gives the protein CASSIAVAGAPGQETQYF.

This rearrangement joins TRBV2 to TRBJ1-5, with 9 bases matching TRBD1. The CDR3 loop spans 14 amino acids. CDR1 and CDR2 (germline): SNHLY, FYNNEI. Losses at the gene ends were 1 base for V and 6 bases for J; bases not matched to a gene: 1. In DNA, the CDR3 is TGTGCCAGCAGTGAAGGGGACAGGGCTCAGCCCCAGCATTTT. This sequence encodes CASSEGDRAQPQHF.

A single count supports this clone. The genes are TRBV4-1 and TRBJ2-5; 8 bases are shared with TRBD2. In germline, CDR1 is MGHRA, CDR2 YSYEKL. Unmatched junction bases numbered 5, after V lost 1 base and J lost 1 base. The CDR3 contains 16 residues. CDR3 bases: TGCGCCAGCAGCCAAGGGCCGGGACTAGTCCAAGAGACCCAGTACTTC. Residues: CASSQGPGLVQETQYF.

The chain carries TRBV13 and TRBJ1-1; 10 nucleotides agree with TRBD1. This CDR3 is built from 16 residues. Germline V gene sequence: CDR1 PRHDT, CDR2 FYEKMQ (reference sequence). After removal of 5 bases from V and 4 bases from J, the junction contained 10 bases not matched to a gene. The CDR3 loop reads CASSLKLRDRGTEAFF. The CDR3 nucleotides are TGTGCCAGCAGCCTAAAACTCCGGGACAGGGGCACTGAAGCTTTCTTT.

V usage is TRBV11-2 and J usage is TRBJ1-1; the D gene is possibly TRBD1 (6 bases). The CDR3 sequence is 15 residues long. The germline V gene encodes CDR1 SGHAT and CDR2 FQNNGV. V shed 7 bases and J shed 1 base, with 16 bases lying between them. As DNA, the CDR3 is TGTGCCAGCACCAGGCGGGGGCTGACGAACACTGAAGCTTTCTTT. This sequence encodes CASTRRGLTNTEAFF. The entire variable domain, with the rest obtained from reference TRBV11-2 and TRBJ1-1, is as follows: EAGVAQSPRYKIIEKRQSVAFWCNPISGHATLYWYQQILGQGPKLLIQFQNNGVVDDSQLPKDRFSAERLKGVDSTLKIQPAKLEDSAVYLCASTRRGLTNTEAFFGQGTRLTVV.

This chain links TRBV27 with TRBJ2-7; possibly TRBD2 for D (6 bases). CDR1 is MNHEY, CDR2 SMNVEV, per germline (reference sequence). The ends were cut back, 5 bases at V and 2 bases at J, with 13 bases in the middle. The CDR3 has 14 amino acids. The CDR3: CASSKLAGPYEQYF. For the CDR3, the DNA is TGTGCCAGCAGTAAGCTTGCGGGACCCTACGAGCAGTACTTC.

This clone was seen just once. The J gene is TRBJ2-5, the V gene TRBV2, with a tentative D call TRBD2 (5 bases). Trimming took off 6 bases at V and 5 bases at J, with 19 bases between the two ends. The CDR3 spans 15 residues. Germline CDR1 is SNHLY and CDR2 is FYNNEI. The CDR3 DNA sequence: TGTGCCAGCAGCGGTGAAGTAGGTCCGGGGGAGACCCAGTACTTC. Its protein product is CASSGEVGPGETQYF.

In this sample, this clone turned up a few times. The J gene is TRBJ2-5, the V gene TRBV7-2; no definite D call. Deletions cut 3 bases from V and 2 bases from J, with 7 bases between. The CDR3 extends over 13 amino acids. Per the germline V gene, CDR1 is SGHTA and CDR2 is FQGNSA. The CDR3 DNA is TGTGCCAGCAGCTTGAGGATTCAAGAGACCCAGTACTTC. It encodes CASSLRIQETQYF.

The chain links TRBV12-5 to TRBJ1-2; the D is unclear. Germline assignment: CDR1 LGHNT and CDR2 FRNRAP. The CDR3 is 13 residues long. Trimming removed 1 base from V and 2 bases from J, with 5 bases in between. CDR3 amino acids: CASGLGENYGYTF. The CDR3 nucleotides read TGTGCTAGTGGTTTGGGAGAGAACTATGGCTACACCTTC. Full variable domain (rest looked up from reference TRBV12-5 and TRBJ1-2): DARVTQTPRHKVTEMGQEVTMRCQPILGHNTVFWYRQTMMQGLELLAYFRNRAPLDDSGMPKDRFSAEMPDATLATLKIQPSEPRDSAVYFCASGLGENYGYTFGSGTRLTVV.

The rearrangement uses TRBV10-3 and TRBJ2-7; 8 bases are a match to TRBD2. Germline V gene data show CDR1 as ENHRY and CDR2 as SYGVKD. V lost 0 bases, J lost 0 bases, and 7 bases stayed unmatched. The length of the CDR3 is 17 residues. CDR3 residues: CAISESPGGSSSYEQYF. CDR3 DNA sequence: TGTGCCATCAGTGAGTCCCCGGGGGGGTCTAGCTCCTACGAGCAGTACTTC.

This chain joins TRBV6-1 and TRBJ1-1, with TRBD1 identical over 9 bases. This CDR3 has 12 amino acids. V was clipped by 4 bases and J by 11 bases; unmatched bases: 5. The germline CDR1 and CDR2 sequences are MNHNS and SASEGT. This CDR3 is CASSGDRVGAFF. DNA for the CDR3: TGTGCCAGCAGTGGGGACAGGGTGGGGGCTTTCTTT.

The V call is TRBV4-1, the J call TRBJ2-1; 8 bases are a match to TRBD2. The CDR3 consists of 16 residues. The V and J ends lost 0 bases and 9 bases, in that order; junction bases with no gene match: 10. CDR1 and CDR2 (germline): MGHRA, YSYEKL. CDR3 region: CASSQDPGLALGEQFF. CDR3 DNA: TGCGCCAGCAGCCAAGATCCCGGACTAGCTTTGGGTGAGCAGTTCTTC.

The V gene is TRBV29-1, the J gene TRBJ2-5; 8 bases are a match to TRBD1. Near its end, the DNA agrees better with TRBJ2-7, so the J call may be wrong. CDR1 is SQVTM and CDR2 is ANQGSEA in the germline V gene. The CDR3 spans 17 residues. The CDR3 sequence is CSVDPDRDLPSSYEQYF. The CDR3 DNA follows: TGCAGCGTTGACCCGGACAGGGACCTACCCAGCTCCTACGAGCAGTACTTC.

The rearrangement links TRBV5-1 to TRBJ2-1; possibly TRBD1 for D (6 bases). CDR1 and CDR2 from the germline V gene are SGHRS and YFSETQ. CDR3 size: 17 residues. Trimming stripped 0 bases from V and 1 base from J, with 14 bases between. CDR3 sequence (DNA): TGCGCCAGCAGCTTGGCCGAGGGGGTCCCGTCCTACAATGAGCAGTTCTTC. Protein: CASSLAEGVPSYNEQFF.

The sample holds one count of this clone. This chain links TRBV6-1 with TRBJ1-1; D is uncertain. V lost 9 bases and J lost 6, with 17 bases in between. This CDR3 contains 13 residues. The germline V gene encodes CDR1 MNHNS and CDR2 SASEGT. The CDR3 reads CASSTPERAEAFF. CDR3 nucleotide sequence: TGTGCCAGTAGTACACCCGAGAGGGCTGAAGCTTTCTTT.

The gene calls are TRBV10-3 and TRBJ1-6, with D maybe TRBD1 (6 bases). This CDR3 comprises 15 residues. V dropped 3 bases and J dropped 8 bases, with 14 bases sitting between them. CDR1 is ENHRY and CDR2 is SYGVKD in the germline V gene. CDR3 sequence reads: CAISEGQLGDSPLHF. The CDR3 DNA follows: TGTGCCATCAGTGAAGGACAGTTGGGGGATTCACCCCTCCACTTT.

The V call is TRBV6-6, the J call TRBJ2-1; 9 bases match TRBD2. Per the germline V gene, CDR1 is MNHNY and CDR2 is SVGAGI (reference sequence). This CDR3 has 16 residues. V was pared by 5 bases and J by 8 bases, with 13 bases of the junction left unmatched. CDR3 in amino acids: CASSPRAGGSLDEQFF. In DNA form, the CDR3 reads TGTGCCAGCAGTCCCCGGGCGGGAGGGTCTCTCGATGAGCAGTTCTTC.

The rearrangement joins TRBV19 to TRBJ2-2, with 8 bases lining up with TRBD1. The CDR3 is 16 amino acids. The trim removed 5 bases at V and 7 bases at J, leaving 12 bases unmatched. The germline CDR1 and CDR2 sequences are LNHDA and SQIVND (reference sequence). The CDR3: CASSLQGARRGGELFF. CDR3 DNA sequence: TGTGCCAGTAGTCTTCAGGGGGCGCGGAGGGGCGGGGAGCTGTTTTTT.

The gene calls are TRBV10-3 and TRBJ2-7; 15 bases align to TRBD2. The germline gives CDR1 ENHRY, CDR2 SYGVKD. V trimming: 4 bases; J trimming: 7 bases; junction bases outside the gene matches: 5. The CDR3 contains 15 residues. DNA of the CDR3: TGTGCCATCAGTGCAGCCGGGACTAGCGGGAGGGAGCAGTACTTC. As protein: CAISAAGTSGREQYF.

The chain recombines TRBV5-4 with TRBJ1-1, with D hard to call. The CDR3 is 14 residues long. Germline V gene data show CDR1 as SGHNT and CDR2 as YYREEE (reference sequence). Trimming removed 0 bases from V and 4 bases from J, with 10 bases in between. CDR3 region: CASSLAFRGTEAFF. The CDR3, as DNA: TGTGCCAGCAGCTTGGCCTTCAGAGGCACTGAAGCTTTCTTT.

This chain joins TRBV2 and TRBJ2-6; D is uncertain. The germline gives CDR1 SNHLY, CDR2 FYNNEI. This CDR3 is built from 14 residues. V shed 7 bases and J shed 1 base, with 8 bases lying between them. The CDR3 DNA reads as TGTGCCAGCATCCCCTTTTCTGGGGCCAACGTCCTGACTTTC. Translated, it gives CASIPFSGANVLTF. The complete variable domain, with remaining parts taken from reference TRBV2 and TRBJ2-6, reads EPEVTQTPSHQVTQMGQEVILRCVPISNHLYFYWYRQILGQKVEFLVSFYNNEISEKSEIFDDQFSVERPDGSNFTLKIRSTKLEDSAMYFCASIPFSGANVLTFGAGSRLTVL.

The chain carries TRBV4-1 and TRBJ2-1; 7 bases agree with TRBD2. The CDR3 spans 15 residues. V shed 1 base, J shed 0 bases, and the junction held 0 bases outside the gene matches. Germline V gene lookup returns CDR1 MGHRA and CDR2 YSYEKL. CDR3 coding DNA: TGCGCCAGCAGCCAAGGGACTAGCTCCTACAATGAGCAGTTCTTC. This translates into CASSQGTSSYNEQFF.

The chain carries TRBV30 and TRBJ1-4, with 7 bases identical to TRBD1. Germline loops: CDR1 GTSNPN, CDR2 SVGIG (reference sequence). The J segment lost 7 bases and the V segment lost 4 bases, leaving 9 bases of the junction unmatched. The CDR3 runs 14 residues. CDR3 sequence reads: CAWTGTDRGEKLFF. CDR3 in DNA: TGTGCCTGGACGGGGACAGATCGCGGTGAAAAACTGTTTTTT.

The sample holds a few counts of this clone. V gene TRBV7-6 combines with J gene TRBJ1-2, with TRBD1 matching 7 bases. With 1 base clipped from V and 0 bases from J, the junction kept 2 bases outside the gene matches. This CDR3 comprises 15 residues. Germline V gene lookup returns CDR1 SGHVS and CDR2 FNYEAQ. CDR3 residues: CASSLGTGPNYGYTF. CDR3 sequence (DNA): TGTGCCAGCAGCTTAGGGACAGGACCTAACTATGGCTACACCTTC.

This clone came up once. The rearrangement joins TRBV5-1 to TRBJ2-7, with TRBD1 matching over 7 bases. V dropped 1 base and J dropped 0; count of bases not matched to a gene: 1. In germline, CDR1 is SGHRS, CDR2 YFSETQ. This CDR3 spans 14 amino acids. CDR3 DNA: TGCGCCAGCAGCTTGAGACAGGGCTCCTACGAGCAGTACTTC. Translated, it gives CASSLRQGSYEQYF.